This TCR beta chain is from a study of cytomegalovirus exposure and HLA in healthy donors. The germline gives CDR1 MDHEN, CDR2 SYDVKM. Trimming took 8 bases from V and 4 from J; bases not matched to a gene: 7. The CDR3 covers 14 residues. Profiled with immunoSEQ multiplex PCR; TCRdb holds only in-frame clones, not every one. The data show almost 75,000 clones, about 85% seen once. Sequencing was performed on PBMCs. The V gene is TRBV28, the J gene TRBJ1-5, with 8 bases that match TRBD1. The receptor comes from a man aged 25 to 40 in good health and CMV-seronegative. The CDR3 DNA reads as TGTGCCAGCGCGCCAGGGGGCCCAAATCAGCCCCAGCATTTT. Amino acids: CASAPGGPNQPQHF.